This T cell receptor beta chain is drawn from a study of T cells in narcolepsy. Study as a whole: Patients with NT1 or NT2 and healthy control donors were enrolled. General study findings and limits: Healthy controls reportedly lacked the autoreactive clonotypes serially found in patients' blood. Comparing one patient's CSF and blood CD4+ clonotypes highlighted HCRT- and TRIB2-specific autoreactive clonotypes. In some patient and control memory CD4+ samples, autoreactive clones were absent.

A remark on this clone: As yet, its antigen is unknown.

Data came from immunoSEQ multiplex PCR; TCRdb stores just in-frame clones and leaves some out. This table has tens of thousands of clones, over 75% appearing once. The V end lost 6 bases, the J end lost 0 bases, and 19 bases lay between the germline ends. Germline V gene lookup returns CDR1 MDHEN and CDR2 SYDVKM. CDR3 length: 17 residues. Sequenced sample: CD45RA- memory CD4+ T cells from PBMCs. The receptor was isolated from a human donor with narcolepsy. The chain has TRBV28 and TRBJ2-3, with D tentatively TRBD2 (5 bases). DNA of the CDR3: TGTGCCAGCAGGTCAATAAAGGACTCAGTTAGCACAGATACGCAGTATTTT. Amino acids: CASRSIKDSVSTDTQYF.